These T cell receptor beta chains were read from a single sample in a study of radiation and T cells in renal cell carcinoma. The method was immunoSEQ multiplex PCR; TCRdb's version includes in-frame clones alone and lacks a portion of them. Altogether some 120,000 clones are present, 82% being singletons, with the ten largest covering approximately 3%. This material consisted of blood, taken from a patient whose treatment included radiotherapy and nephrectomy. These receptors came from a woman in her sixties or seventies with renal cell carcinoma. CDR3s include the opening cysteine and the closing phenylalanine or tryptophan. A D gene is named only where the DNA matches it firmly. Rows give clone size only sometimes, using once, few, many, or a class for an expanded clone.

TRBD1	TRBV2	TRBJ1-5	once	TGTGCCAGCAGCCGATCCGCCGGGACAGGGGAAGCCCAGCATTTT	CASSRSAGTGEAQHF
TRBD1	TRBV19	TRBJ1-5	few	TGTGCCAGTAGTACGGGACAGCATAGCAATCAGCCCCAGCATTTT	CASSTGQHSNQPQHF
TRBD2	TRBV5-1	TRBJ2-1	NA	TGCGCCAGCAGCTCCGGGACTAGCGGGGGGAGCTCCTACAATGAGCAGTTCTTC	CASSSGTSGGSSYNEQFF
TRBD1	TRBV10-3	TRBJ1-5	NA	TGTGCCATCAGTGAGACAACGGGGACAGAGAGTGTTCAGCCCCAGCATTTT	CAISETTGTESVQPQHF
TRBD1	TRBV19	TRBJ1-4	NA	TGTGCCAGTAGTATAGCTGGACAGGGCGGAGAAAAACTGTTTTTT	CASSIAGQGGEKLFF
TRBD1	TRBV7-9	TRBJ1-5	once	TGTGCCAGCAGCTTCGGACAGGGGCAACAGCCCCAGCATTTT	CASSFGQGQQPQHF
TRBD1	TRBV27	TRBJ2-7	NA	TGTGCCAGCAGTCTAGGGACAGCGCTTGGGGAGCAGTACTTC	CASSLGTALGEQYF
NA	TRBV5-1	TRBJ2-7	NA	TGCGCCAGCGGACGAGGGCAGGGGCTAGCCTACGAGCAGTACTTC	CASGRGQGLAYEQYF
TRBD1	TRBV5-1	TRBJ2-3	NA	TGCGCCAGCAGCTTGGAAGGTGCGGACAGGGCTACGCAGTATTTT	CASSLEGADRATQYF
NA	TRBV19	TRBJ2-7	once	TGTGCCAGTAGTCGACCGTCAGCGCAGGCCTACGAGCAGTACTTC	CASSRPSAQAYEQYF
TRBD1	TRBV7-9	TRBJ1-4	NA	TGTGCCAGCAGCGCCGGACAGGGGGATTTTAATGAAAAACTGTTTTTT	CASSAGQGDFNEKLFF
NA	TRBV7-9	TRBJ2-1	once	TGTGCCAGCAGCTCTCTCCCGGGCAATGAGCAGTTCTTC	CASSSLPGNEQFF
NA	TRBV19	TRBJ1-1	NA	TGTGCCAGCTTTCATGCGGGGGGTATCACTGAAGCTTTCTTT	CASFHAGGITEAFF
NA	TRBV6-5	TRBJ2-7	once	TGTGCCAGCAGTTACGCGGGGGCTTCCTACGAGCAGTACTTC	CASSYAGASYEQYF
NA	TRBV11-2	TRBJ1-4	NA	TGTGCCAGCAGCTTAGATCCCTTTCCTCGGGCGGATATCCGTTTTTTT	CASSLDPFPRADIRFF
NA	TRBV9	TRBJ2-7	NA	TGTGCCAGTCCCAAGCGGGCAGGGGGAGAGCAGTACTTC	CASPKRAGGEQYF
NA	TRBV4-1	TRBJ2-7	NA	TGCGCCAGCAGCCAAGGTGAATTGGGCTCCTACGAGCAGTACTTC	CASSQGELGSYEQYF
TRBD1	TRBV4-1	TRBJ2-1	few	TGCGCCAGCAGCGGGAGAGGGGGCAGCGCGGATGAGCAGTTCTTC	CASSGRGGSADEQFF
NA	TRBV9	TRBJ1-2	NA	TGTGCCAGCAGCGGGGAGGGCAGGGTAACCCCCCACCAAGGCTACACCTTC	CASSGEGRVTPHQGYTF
NA	TRBV4-2	TRBJ1-4	NA	TGTGCCAGCAGCCAAAGGTGGTCCGACCGAATCGCGGAAAAACTGTTTTTT	CASSQRWSDRIAEKLFF
TRBD1	TRBV5-1	TRBJ2-7	once	TGCGCCAGCAGCTTAAACAGGGGGCCCTACGAGCAGTACTTC	CASSLNRGPYEQYF
NA	TRBV11-2	TRBJ2-1	NA	TGTGCCAGCAGCCCTCAGGGGGAGGGCTACAATGAGCAGTTCTTC	CASSPQGEGYNEQFF
NA	TRBV29-1	TRBJ2-1	NA	TGCAGCGTTGGTTTTGCAGGAAACAATGAGCAGTTCTTC	CSVGFAGNNEQFF
TRBD1	TRBV11-2	TRBJ1-2	once	TGTGCCAGCGGCAAGACAGGGGGCAGCTATGGCTACACCTTC	CASGKTGGSYGYTF
NA	TRBV5-4	TRBJ1-2	NA	TGTGCCAGCAGCTTGGCGAGAGGCATCTACTATGGCTACACCTTC	CASSLARGIYYGYTF
TRBD1	TRBV9	TRBJ1-1	NA	TGTGCCAGCAGCGTAACTACGGGCGACAGGGTCACTGAAGCTTTCTTT	CASSVTTGDRVTEAFF
NA	TRBV2	TRBJ1-2	few	TGTGCCAGCAGTGAAGACAGGGAGCGGGGCTACACCTTC	CASSEDRERGYTF
TRBD1	TRBV6-1	TRBJ2-2	NA	TGTGCCGGGGCCGGGACAGGGGGTTTCACCGGGGAGCTGTTTTTT	CAGAGTGGFTGELFF
NA	TRBV28	TRBJ2-7	NA	TGTGCCAGCAGTCCCCACGAGGTGCAGTACTTC	CASSPHEVQYF
TRBD1	TRBV28	TRBJ1-2	NA	TGTGCCAGCAGATCACAGGGGGCGGGGGACTATGGCTACACCTTC	CASRSQGAGDYGYTF
TRBD2	TRBV19	TRBJ2-1	NA	TGTGCCAGTAGGATAGGCGGGAGCGCGTACAATGAGCAGTTCTTC	CASRIGGSAYNEQFF
TRBD1	TRBV4-1	TRBJ1-1	NA	TGCGCCAGCAGCCGGGAGGGGGCGGACACTGAAGCTTTCTTT	CASSREGADTEAFF
NA	TRBV5-4	TRBJ1-6	once	TGTGCCAGCAGCTCCGGGACAAAAAACTATAATTCACCCCTCCACTTT	CASSSGTKNYNSPLHF
NA	TRBV28	TRBJ2-7	once	TGTGCCAGCAGTTTATTCCGGGGCAGTACCTACGAGCAGTACTTC	CASSLFRGSTYEQYF
NA	TRBV10-1	TRBJ1-3	once	TGCGCCAGCAGTAACAGGGTGACGGGAAACACCATATATTTT	CASSNRVTGNTIYF
NA	TRBV4-2	TRBJ1-3	NA	TGTGCCAGCAGCCAAGGTGGGCTGGGGGTAAGATCCGCTGGAAACACCATATATTTT	CASSQGGLGVRSAGNTIYF
NA	TRBV5-1	TRBJ2-5	NA	TGCGCCAGCAGCTCGGGCCTTCAAGAGACCCAGTACTTC	CASSSGLQETQYF
NA	TRBV28	TRBJ2-7	once	TGTGCCAGCTCAGTTGTGACGGGGCGGAACTACGAGCAGTACTTC	CASSVVTGRNYEQYF
NA	TRBV7-9	TRBJ1-4	NA	TGTGCCAGCAGCTTAGGATTTGGTGAAAAACTGTTTTTT	CASSLGFGEKLFF
NA	TRBV9	TRBJ2-1	NA	TGTGCCAGCAGCCTGGTAGGGAATGAGCAGTTCTTC	CASSLVGNEQFF
NA	TRBV5-5	TRBJ1-5	NA	TGTGCCAGCAGCCGAAGCCCCCAGGGAGAGAGTCAGCCCCAGCATTTT	CASSRSPQGESQPQHF
TRBD1	TRBV7-9	TRBJ2-1	once	TGTGCCAGCAGCTTATTAGGGGACAGCCTATACAATGAGCAGTTCTTC	CASSLLGDSLYNEQFF
TRBD1	TRBV10-3	TRBJ1-4	few	TGTGCCATCAGTGAGTCCGACAGGGGCTTCACTAATGAAAAACTGTTTTTT	CAISESDRGFTNEKLFF
NA	TRBV30	TRBJ1-3	NA	TGTGCCTGGATCAAGGGGCACTCTGGAAACACCATATATTTT	CAWIKGHSGNTIYF
TRBD1	TRBV2	TRBJ2-7	few	TGTGCCAGCAGCTACAGACAGGGCATGGGGGAGCAGTACTTC	CASSYRQGMGEQYF
NA	TRBV10-3	TRBJ1-2	few	TGTGCCATCAGTGGGGGAAACGACTATGGCTACACCTTC	CAISGGNDYGYTF
TRBD1	TRBV5-1	TRBJ1-1	NA	TGCGCCAGCACCCGACAGGGGGAGGACACTGAAGCTTTCTTT	CASTRQGEDTEAFF
TRBD1	TRBV10-3	TRBJ1-5	few	TGTGCCATTAGACAGGGGGAGAGTCAGCCCCAGCATTTT	CAIRQGESQPQHF